This T cell receptor (beta chain) was identified during a study of T cells in Graves' hyperthyroidism and ophthalmopathy. This clonotype appeared a few times. TCR beta CDR3 regions were amplified from RNA transcripts. Carried out on the TCR CDR3, a first-round RT-PCR used the HTBI primer set. Via MiXCR, TCRdb re-called the multiplex PCR reads, giving one row per CDR3 protein. The sample includes 480,000 or so distinct CDR3 sequences, approximately 49% of them seen just once. Germline CDR1 is MDHEN and CDR2 is SYDVKM. The CDR3 spans 15 residues. Trimming stripped 1 base from V and 2 bases from J, with 11 bases between.

The chain is built from TRBV28 and TRBJ1-1; D unresolved. Material for sequencing was peripheral blood or thyroid tissue (not recorded which). The sequence came from an adult woman with Graves' disease, either hyperthyroidism or ophthalmopathy (not recorded which). The chain's CDR3 is CASSLSGQLNTEAFF. In DNA form, the CDR3 reads TGTGCCAGCAGTTTATCGGGTCAGTTAAACACTGAAGCTTTCTTT. Using reference TRBV28 and TRBJ1-1 for the parts outside the CDR3, the full variable domain is DVKVTQSSRYLVKRTGEKVFLECVQDMDHENMFWYRQDPGLGLRLIYFSYDVKMKEKGDIPEGYSVSREKKERFSLILESASTNQTSMYLCASSLSGQLNTEAFFGQGTRLTVV.